Listed here are 27 T cell receptor beta chains from one sample, sequenced in a study of blood T cell repertoires in COVID-19. TCRdb's copy holds only in-frame clones and misses some; the assay was immunoSEQ multiplex PCR. The profile covers around 620,000 clones, with about nine tenths appearing a single time and over 0.2% taken by the ten largest. Sequences were obtained from peripheral blood. The receptors here all came from a woman between 18 and 29 years old with acute or convalescent COVID-19.

V is TRBV5-5 and J is TRBJ2-7, with no clear D. Germline V CDR1 and CDR2: SGHKS, YYEKEE (reference sequence). V gave up 4 bases and J gave up 3 bases, with 8 bases separating them. The CDR3 is 12 amino acids. The CDR3 DNA sequence: TGTGCCAGCAGCATGGGTTACTACGAGCAGTACTTC. Residues: CASSMGYYEQYF.

The V and J genes are TRBV9 and TRBJ1-1, with a tentative D call TRBD1 (6 bases). The CDR3 is 14 amino acids. Germline V gene data show CDR1 as SGDLS and CDR2 as YYNGEE. Trimming shortened V by 5 bases and J by 2 bases, and 13 bases separated the two germline ends. CDR3 region: CASRVLTGNTEAFF. CDR3 nucleotide sequence: TGTGCCAGCAGAGTCCTGACAGGCAACACTGAAGCTTTCTTT.

The J gene is TRBJ1-2, the V gene TRBV6-2 or TRBV6-3, with D unclear. Deletions cut 6 bases from V and 1 base from J, with 15 bases between. Germline V lookup: CDR1 MNHEY, CDR2 SVGEGT. The CDR3 extends over 15 amino acids. CDR3 bases: TGTGCCAGCAGCCAGCGGCGAGACGGTAACTATGGCTACACCTTC. This sequence encodes CASSQRRDGNYGYTF.

The rearrangement links TRBV5-5 to TRBJ1-5; 9 nucleotides agree with TRBD1. The CDR3 is 15 residues long. Per the germline V gene, CDR1 is SGHKS and CDR2 is YYEKEE (reference sequence). V gave up 4 bases and J gave up 2 bases; unmatched junction bases: 4. For the CDR3, the DNA is TGTGCCAGCAGCCTCCGGGACAGGGGCAATCAGCCCCAGCATTTT. Its protein is CASSLRDRGNQPQHF.

The chain has TRBV11-3 and TRBJ2-1; a possible D gene is TRBD2 (6 bases). Per germline, CDR1 SGHNT and CDR2 YENEEA. The CDR3 length is 16 residues. Deletions cut 2 bases from V and 6 bases from J, with 17 bases between. CDR3 in amino acids: CASSLTTGTSRNEQFF. The CDR3 DNA is TGTGCCAGCAGCTTAACAACCGGGACTTCCCGCAATGAGCAGTTCTTC.

The gene calls are TRBV29-1 and TRBJ1-1; D may be TRBD1 (5 bases). CDR1 and CDR2 (germline): SQVTM, ANQGSEA. The germline V and J ends were trimmed by 3 bases and 4 bases, with 12 bases remaining between them. The CDR3 has 13 residues. CDR3 DNA sequence: TGCAGCGTTGATTCGGGGGTGGGCACTGAAGCTTTCTTT. The encoded protein is CSVDSGVGTEAFF.

DNA of the CDR3: TGTGCCAGCAGCTTACAGGGTACCGCTGAAGCTTTCTTT. Its protein is CASSLQGTAEAFF. J is TRBJ1-1 and V is TRBV11-2; D perhaps matches TRBD1 (5 bases). CDR3 size: 13 residues. Trimming stripped 2 bases from V and 6 bases from J, with 10 bases between. Germline loops: CDR1 SGHAT, CDR2 FQNNGV. The whole variable domain, filled in from reference TRBV11-2 and TRBJ1-1, reads EAGVAQSPRYKIIEKRQSVAFWCNPISGHATLYWYQQILGQGPKLLIQFQNNGVVDDSQLPKDRFSAERLKGVDSTLKIQPAKLEDSAVYLCASSLQGTAEAFFGQGTRLTVV.

This clone came up a few times. The chain joins TRBV30 to TRBJ1-2; maybe TRBD1 (5 bases). With 1 base removed from V and 7 bases from J, the gap between germline ends came to 7 bases. The CDR3 runs to 11 residues. Per the germline V gene, CDR1 is GTSNPN and CDR2 is SVGIG (reference sequence). The CDR3 coding sequence is TGTGCCTGGAGTGCAGGGTCTGGCTACACCTTC. It yields the protein CAWSAGSGYTF.

The chain has TRBV19 and TRBJ1-2; D not resolved. Germline CDR1 and CDR2: LNHDA and SQIVND (reference sequence). The CDR3 loop spans 11 amino acids. Trimming shortened V by 7 bases and J by 6 bases, and 9 bases separated the two germline ends. CDR3 coding DNA: TGTGCCAGTAAGGCGGGTAATGGCTACACCTTC. Translated: CASKAGNGYTF.

The J gene is TRBJ1-1, the V gene TRBV30; 9 nucleotides match TRBD1. Unmatched junction bases numbered 16, after V lost 6 bases and J lost 5 bases. Germline CDR1 is GTSNPN and CDR2 is SVGIG (reference sequence). The CDR3 has 16 residues. The CDR3 loop is CACTTSGTGLSTEAFF. In nucleotides, the CDR3 is TGTGCCTGTACAACCAGTGGGACAGGGCTTAGTACTGAAGCTTTCTTT. Full variable domain (remainder filled in from reference TRBV30 and TRBJ1-1): SQTIHQWPATLVQPVGSPLSLECTVEGTSNPNLYWYRQAAGRGLQLLFYSVGIGQISSEVPQNLSASRPQDRQFILSSKKLLLSDSGFYLCACTTSGTGLSTEAFFGQGTRLTVV.

Concerning this clone: The same CDR3 also results from other DNA sequences found in this sample. The genes are TRBV7-8 and TRBJ1-1; no reliable D call. The length of the CDR3 is 14 residues. V lost 1 base and J 1 base, leaving 7 bases between the germline ends. Germline V gives CDR1 SGHVS, CDR2 FQNEAQ. The CDR3 loop is CASSLVAGNTEAFF. For the CDR3, the DNA is TGTGCCAGCAGCTTAGTCGCAGGGAACACTGAAGCTTTCTTT.

CDR3 region: CASSTWERGSYEQYF. CDR3 sequence (DNA): TGTGCCAGCAGCACCTGGGAGCGGGGTTCCTACGAGCAGTACTTC. This chain uses TRBV7-6 with TRBJ2-7, with TRBD2 matching 7 bases. The ends lost 5 bases at V and 1 base at J; junction bases unmatched: 8. CDR3 length equals 15 residues. Germline-derived CDR1 and CDR2 are SGHVS and FNYEAQ.

The chain carries TRBV25-1 and TRBJ2-2; the D gene is possibly TRBD1 (5 bases). Trimming took 2 bases from V and 5 from J, leaving 12 bases between them. CDR3 size: 15 residues. Per the germline V gene, CDR1 is MGHDK and CDR2 is SYGVNS. As DNA, the CDR3 is TGTGCCAGCAGTGAAGTAGGGGCGCGGACCGGGGAGCTGTTTTTT. The encoded protein is CASSEVGARTGELFF.

This rearrangement joins TRBV6-6 to TRBJ1-3; 9 bases fit TRBD1. CDR1 MNHNY and CDR2 SVGAGI come from the germline V gene (reference sequence). The V gene end was trimmed by 5 bases and the J gene end by 1 base; junction bases not matched to a gene: 6. This CDR3 has 16 residues. DNA of the CDR3: TGTGCCAGCAGTCAGGACAGGGGACTTTCTGGAAACACCATATATTTT. As protein: CASSQDRGLSGNTIYF.

This chain uses TRBV5-1 with TRBJ2-7, with 7 nucleotides matching TRBD1. V was clipped by 1 base and J by 0 bases; unmatched bases: 4. CDR3 length: 15 amino acids. Germline V gives CDR1 SGHRS, CDR2 YFSETQ. The CDR3 reads CASSLSGGGSYEQYF. CDR3 nucleotide sequence: TGCGCCAGCAGCTTGTCAGGGGGTGGCTCCTACGAGCAGTACTTC.

This chain connects TRBV11-2 to TRBJ1-2, with TRBD1 matching 8 bases. J was trimmed by 5 bases and V by 5 bases; bases with no gene match: 4. Germline V gives CDR1 SGHAT, CDR2 FQNNGV. The CDR3 contains 13 residues. The CDR3 sequence is CASSQTGEYGYTF. The CDR3 bases are TGTGCCAGCAGCCAGACAGGGGAATATGGCTACACCTTC.

In the case of this clone: Other DNA sequences from this sample encode an identical CDR3 as well. The chain is built from TRBV18 and TRBJ1-2, with D possibly being TRBD1 (5 bases). Trimming shortened V by 2 bases and J by 5 bases, and 9 bases separated the two germline ends. This CDR3 region has 13 residues. Per the germline V gene, CDR1 is KGHSH and CDR2 is LQKENI. The CDR3 coding sequence is TGTGCCAGCTCACCAGGGGGGGTATATGGCTACACCTTC. Its translation is CASSPGGVYGYTF. Together with reference TRBV18 and TRBJ1-2, the CDR3 gives the full variable domain: NAGVMQNPRHLVRRRGQEARLRCSPMKGHSHVYWYRQLPEEGLKFMVYLQKENIIDESGMPKERFSAEFPKEGPSILRIQQVVRGDSAAYFCASSPGGVYGYTFGSGTRLTVV.

This chain uses TRBV7-3 with TRBJ1-1; TRBD1 might be the D (5 bases). CDR1 is SGHTA, CDR2 FQGTGA, per germline. The V gene lost 8 bases and the J gene lost 4 bases, with 14 bases spanning the gap. This CDR3 contains 13 residues. This CDR3 reads CASGAGLATEAFF. The CDR3 region has the DNA TGTGCCAGCGGAGCAGGGTTAGCCACTGAAGCTTTCTTT.

This rearrangement joins TRBV5-1 to TRBJ2-1; 11 bases match TRBD2. V lost 0 bases to trimming and J lost 4 bases; unmatched junction nucleotides: 6. The germline gives CDR1 SGHRS, CDR2 YFSETQ. The CDR3 is made up of 17 amino acids. CDR3 amino acids: CASSLAPSGGTYNEQFF. The CDR3 coding sequence is TGCGCCAGCAGCTTGGCTCCTAGCGGGGGGACTTACAATGAGCAGTTCTTC.

V is TRBV7-8 and J is TRBJ2-7, with unresolved D. Trimming removed 1 base from V and 1 base from J, with 8 bases in between. The CDR3 is made up of 14 amino acids. The germline V gene has CDR1 SGHVS and CDR2 FQNEAQ. The CDR3, as DNA: TGTGCCAGCAGCTTAGGACTGTCATCCTACGAGCAGTACTTC. Translating gives CASSLGLSSYEQYF.

The J gene is TRBJ2-7, the V gene TRBV5-6, with 7 bases that match TRBD1. Per germline, CDR1 SGHDT and CDR2 YYEEEE. Trimming took 1 base from V and 0 from J; bases not matched to a gene: 13. The CDR3 spans 18 residues. Here the CDR3 DNA reads TGTGCCAGCAGCTTGCGCCAATCGAGACAGGGAAGCTCCTACGAGCAGTACTTC. Its translation: CASSLRQSRQGSSYEQYF.

The CDR3 protein is CASSEASRSLRYEQYF. For the CDR3, the DNA is TGTGCCAGCAGTGAAGCATCTAGGTCTTTACGGTACGAGCAGTACTTC. This chain links TRBV2 with TRBJ2-7; D gene unclear. The CDR3 consists of 16 residues. V was cut by 0 bases and J by 4 bases, with 16 bases left in between. The germline CDR1 and CDR2 sequences are SNHLY and FYNNEI.

The chain is built from TRBV9 and TRBJ1-5, with a weak D call TRBD1 (5 bases). V was shortened by 4 bases and J by 5 bases, with 13 bases between the two germline ends. The CDR3 runs to 14 residues. Germline V gene lookup returns CDR1 SGDLS and CDR2 YYNGEE. The CDR3 loop is CASSPGNRHQPQHF. CDR3 in DNA: TGTGCCAGCAGCCCAGGGAATCGGCATCAGCCCCAGCATTTT.

The chain is built from TRBV5-1 and TRBJ1-2; D possibly corresponds to TRBD1 (5 bases). The CDR3 is 13 amino acids. Germline CDR1 and CDR2: SGHRS and YFSETQ. V lost 4 bases, J lost 8 bases, and 15 bases lay in between. The CDR3 nucleotides read TGCGCCAGCAGCCCAGCGGGGACTAGCGGCTACACCTTC. This codes for CASSPAGTSGYTF.

The J gene is TRBJ1-1, the V gene TRBV10-3, with 8 bases aligning to TRBD1. The germline V gene encodes CDR1 ENHRY and CDR2 SYGVKD. Unmatched junction bases numbered 8, after V lost 0 bases and J lost 5 bases. This CDR3 comprises 16 residues. CDR3 loop: CAISESVRTGQTEAFF. CDR3 nucleotide sequence: TGTGCCATCAGTGAGTCGGTTCGGACAGGGCAAACTGAAGCTTTCTTT.

The chain is built from TRBV9 and TRBJ1-2, with no clear D. The CDR3 has 17 residues. Deletions cut 2 bases from V and 4 bases from J, with 21 bases between. The V gene's germline CDR1 is SGDLS and CDR2 YYNGEE. The CDR3 region is CASSVGRLRDSGYGYTF. The CDR3 region has the DNA TGTGCCAGCAGCGTGGGGAGGCTCCGGGATTCAGGCTATGGCTACACCTTC.

The V gene is TRBV6-2 or TRBV6-3, the J gene TRBJ1-5; D uncertain. The CDR3 covers 11 residues. Between the trimmed V and J ends, which lost 2 bases and 8 bases, there was a span of 4 bases. Germline lookup yields CDR1 MNHEY and CDR2 SVGEGT. CDR3 sequence (DNA): TGTGCCAGCAGTTACCCGGAGCCCCAGCATTTT. It codes for CASSYPEPQHF.